The TCR beta chain described here comes from a study of blood T cell repertoires in COVID-19. Turning to the study itself: Samples representing acute and convalescent COVID-19 were sourced from the United States, Italy and Spain. The cDNA or gDNA used as material had been derived from T cells, B-cell-depleted T cells, or PBMCs.

This CDR3 has 11 residues. The germline V gene has CDR1 DFQATT and CDR2 SNEGSKA (reference sequence). The germline V and J ends were trimmed by 3 bases and 7 bases, with 9 bases remaining between them. The data were produced by immunoSEQ multiplex PCR, yet TCRdb's version contains in-frame clones alone and is incomplete. In the table there are tens of thousands of clones, 78% of which are singletons. The J gene is TRBJ1-1, the V gene TRBV20-1; D remains unclear. Sequenced: peripheral blood. This TCR derives from a human donor in a cohort sampled during active COVID-19. The CDR3: CSASMSNEAFF. The CDR3 coding sequence is TGCAGTGCTAGCATGAGCAATGAAGCTTTCTTT.